This TCR beta chain originates from a study of identical twins (dated by TCRdb to the mid-2010s). Looking at the study overall: To test whether fetal clonotypes persist, this study deep-sequenced TCR alpha and beta repertoires from monozygotic twins, from unrelated adults of various ages, and from cord blood. To rule out contamination, the twin experiments were replicated at different times with different library preparation protocols.

Library generation was performed with 5' RACE. Reads for this sample came from an Illumina HiSeq 2000. Template switching introduced a universal primer binding site; the final cDNA contained a unique molecular identifier, enabling accurate counting of TCR cDNA molecules. First-strand cDNA for TCR alpha and beta chains was synthesized from specific primers in the conserved constant-segment region. To control for contamination, every cDNA library carried two barcodes: a SMART-Mk sample barcode plus Illumina barcodes. TruSeq adapter sequences, together with Illumina sample barcodes, were added in two successive PCR steps. Sequencing of the TCR alpha and beta cDNA libraries was done on the Illumina HiSeq platform using custom primers. The authors' analysis ran thus. Raw reads were processed with MiGEC to extract unique molecular identifiers, and MiXCR was used to determine CDR3 positions. Recombination models were inferred per individual with the repgenHMM and IGoR tools using an EM algorithm. The analysis of shared clonotypes was done with the tcR package in R, with sharing normalized by the product of cloneset sizes. Out-of-frame nonproductive sequences were analyzed to study raw recombination free of thymic and clonal selection effects. In TCRdb, the public reads were trimmed at Q25 with fastp and aligned with MiXCR, with productive beta chains retained. When rows share a CDR3 protein, they turn into one entry using the most common DNA and genes. These V and J calls originate from TCRdb's pipeline instead of the authors' own analysis. This sample gives about 1.7 million distinct CDR3 sequences in total; around 29% of them show up just once. The ten largest make up approximately 0.29% of the sample.

Remarks on this clonotype: No antigen is known for it. No base quality values were provided; no much bigger clone lies one nucleotide off.

V is trimmed back by 1 base and J by 0 bases, and the junction contains 8 bases that no gene match accounts for. Its CDR3 holds 18 amino acids, cysteine through phenylalanine. The entry retains the CDR3 DNA only, 54 bases that are in frame from base 1. The CDR1 and CDR2 encoded by the germline V gene are LGHNA and YNFKEQ. Every donor was a healthy Caucasian. Beyond this particular receptor, the publication reports: Conclusions relied on cross-sectional statistical analysis, since the same donors could not be followed over many years. Recombination models systematically underestimated out-of-frame TCR alpha sharing in monozygotic twins but agreed with sharing between unrelated individuals. Excess twin sharing in beta out-of-frame sequences was weaker because fewer shared sequences lowered the signal-to-noise ratio. Invariant T cells such as MAIT and iNKT could partly confound zero-insertion analyses, though diverse VJ usage argued against this for most clonotypes. Fewer insertions were carried by abundant cord blood beta clonotypes; a weaker similar trend was observed in young adult naive repertoires, while no such trend was observed in memory repertoires. Out-of-frame TCR alpha sequences shared between twins showed an excess of low generation-probability sequences compared with coincidental sharing between unrelated individuals.

The TCR sequence derives from a newborn girl in good health. The sequencing sample was made of cord blood. The chain employs TRBV4-2 and TRBJ2-1; 8 bases in the junction line up with TRBD2. For the CDR3, the sequence is CASSQVSGTSSSYNEQFF. The nucleotide sequence reads TGTGCCAGCAGCCAAGTTAGCGGGACCTCGAGCTCCTACAATGAGCAGTTCTTC.